The clone carrying this T cell receptor beta chain came up many times. TCR beta CDR3 regions were amplified from RNA. The HTBI set primed first-round TCR CDR3 RT-PCR. TCRdb called the multiplex PCR reads again in MiXCR, with one record for every CDR3 protein. The data contain approximately 380,000 distinct CDR3 sequences, about a fifth of them seen just once; the ten biggest clones take up 3.7%. The data are from a study of T cells in Graves' hyperthyroidism and ophthalmopathy. With V trimmed by 6 bases and J by 0 bases, 7 bases remained unmatched. CDR1 is MNHNS, CDR2 SASEGT, per germline. CDR3 size: 16 residues.

The sequenced material came from blood. The chain carries TRBV6-1 and TRBJ1-5; 8 nucleotides line up with TRBD1. This TCR was recovered from a woman younger than 35 with Graves' hyperthyroidism. DNA of the CDR3: TGTGCCAGCAGGGAGAGACAGGGGTTTAGCAATCAGCCCCAGCATTTT. It translates to CASRERQGFSNQPQHF.